This TCR beta chain was retrieved from a study of Graves' ophthalmopathy and Graves' hyperthyroidism. Study results and caveats: Ophthalmopathy progression predictions by the model showed 72.22% specificity and 70.59% sensitivity. A 13-signature model separated ophthalmopathy from stable hyperthyroidism, around 88% sensitivity, just over 80% specificity. Detection in blood was also observed for most expanded thyroid clonotypes above 0.001 frequency.

This clonotype occurred a few times. The antigen is not known. Beta-chain TCR CDR3 regions were amplified from RNA transcripts. Scientists carried out first-round RT-PCR using HTBI primers and then a second-round multiplex PCR. From the multiplex PCR reads, TCRdb called clonotypes with MiXCR, one entry per CDR3 protein. Of about 390,000 distinct CDR3 sequences in the sample, roughly 15% were seen once. Absence of ophthalmopathy within 18 months of follow-up defined stable hyperthyroidism. The CDR3 spans 14 residues. V lost 7 bases to trimming and J lost 2 bases, with 15 bases between them. Looked up from germline, CDR1 is MNHEY and CDR2 is SVGEGT.

Sample: peripheral blood. The source of this sequence is a woman aged 18-29 years with stable Graves' hyperthyroidism. The V gene is TRBV6-2 or TRBV6-3, the J gene TRBJ2-7; D is perhaps TRBD1 or TRBD2 (5 bases each). The CDR3 loop reads CASKVGRGPYEQYF. The CDR3 DNA is TGTGCCAGCAAAGTGGGACGCGGACCCTACGAGCAGTACTTC.